A selection of T cell receptor beta chains follows, all from one sample in a study of T cells in localized non-small cell lung cancer. TCRdb's copy holds only in-frame clones and misses some; the assay was immunoSEQ multiplex PCR. The data hold around 4,000 clones, with about 21% observed a single time. This specimen consisted of lung tumor tissue, obtained before any cancer treatment. These receptor sequences come from a female donor older than 55 with stage I lung adenocarcinoma. The CDR3 runs from the conserved cysteine through the conserved F or W. Each record gives: CDR3 DNA, CDR3 protein, D gene, CDR3 length, clone size, V gene, J gene. D genes are given only for firm matches. For some rows the clone size is stated as once, few or many, or as a class when expanded; others skip it.

CDR3nt: TGTGCCACCAGCAGATCCGGGACAGCCTCCTACGAGCAGTACTTC
CDR3aa: CATSRSGTASYEQYF
d_gene: TRBD1
len: 15
abundance: -
v_gene: TRBV15
j_gene: TRBJ2-7

CDR3nt: TGCAGCGTTGAAGGAACCGGGACTAGTGGGTCCTACGAGCAGTACTTC
CDR3aa: CSVEGTGTSGSYEQYF
d_gene: TRBD2
len: 16
abundance: -
v_gene: TRBV29-1
j_gene: TRBJ2-7

CDR3nt: TGTGCCAGCTCACCCAGCGCAGATACGCAGTATTTT
CDR3aa: CASSPSADTQYF
d_gene: -
len: 12
abundance: once
v_gene: TRBV18
j_gene: TRBJ2-3

CDR3nt: TGCGCCAGCAGCTCCCAGCCCCGGACAGGGAACTACGAGCAGTACTTC
CDR3aa: CASSSQPRTGNYEQYF
d_gene: TRBD1
len: 16
abundance: -
v_gene: TRBV5-1
j_gene: TRBJ2-7

CDR3nt: TGTGCCGCCTCCCGAGGGGAGGGCAATGAGCAGTTCTTC
CDR3aa: CAASRGEGNEQFF
d_gene: TRBD2
len: 13
abundance: few
v_gene: TRBV6-8
j_gene: TRBJ2-1

CDR3nt: TGTGCCTGGAGTGTAGACAGCTACGGCTACACCTTC
CDR3aa: CAWSVDSYGYTF
d_gene: -
len: 12
abundance: -
v_gene: TRBV30
j_gene: TRBJ1-2

CDR3nt: TGTGCCAGCAGCTTGGGGGGAGGTCTCCCTGGAAACACCATATATTTT
CDR3aa: CASSLGGGLPGNTIYF
d_gene: -
len: 16
abundance: -
v_gene: TRBV11-3
j_gene: TRBJ1-3

CDR3nt: TGTGCCAGCAGTGAAGGCACAGGGGCCCCACTTATCACCTACGAGCAGTACTTC
CDR3aa: CASSEGTGAPLITYEQYF
d_gene: TRBD1
len: 18
abundance: few
v_gene: TRBV2
j_gene: TRBJ2-7

CDR3nt: TGTGCCAGCAGTTACCATGGGGCCAGCTCCTACAATGAGCAGTTCTTC
CDR3aa: CASSYHGASSYNEQFF
d_gene: -
len: 16
abundance: few
v_gene: TRBV6-8
j_gene: TRBJ2-1

CDR3nt: TGTGCCAGCAGCGGAGACAGTTCAACTAATGAAAAACTGTTTTTT
CDR3aa: CASSGDSSTNEKLFF
d_gene: -
len: 15
abundance: few
v_gene: TRBV9
j_gene: TRBJ1-4

CDR3nt: TGTGCCAGCTCACCGGGGAGCTTGAACACTGAAGCTTTCTTT
CDR3aa: CASSPGSLNTEAFF
d_gene: -
len: 14
abundance: -
v_gene: TRBV18
j_gene: TRBJ1-1

CDR3nt: TGTGCCTCCAGATCGACAGGGGATCAGCCCCAGCATTTT
CDR3aa: CASRSTGDQPQHF
d_gene: TRBD1
len: 13
abundance: once
v_gene: TRBV19
j_gene: TRBJ1-5

CDR3nt: TGTGCCAGCAGCCTCGACAGGGTTGTAGATACGCAGTATTTT
CDR3aa: CASSLDRVVDTQYF
d_gene: TRBD1
len: 14
abundance: few
v_gene: TRBV11-3
j_gene: TRBJ2-3

CDR3nt: TGTGCCAGTAGTATGACAGGGCCCGGGGAGCTGTTTTTT
CDR3aa: CASSMTGPGELFF
d_gene: TRBD1
len: 13
abundance: -
v_gene: TRBV19
j_gene: TRBJ2-2

CDR3nt: TGTGCCAGCAGCTTGTTACCAGGAGGGAACACTGAAGCTTTCTTT
CDR3aa: CASSLLPGGNTEAFF
d_gene: -
len: 15
abundance: medium-sized
v_gene: TRBV11-3
j_gene: TRBJ1-1

CDR3nt: TGTGCCAGCAGTTACTCGAGGGGCTCTGGAAACACCATATATTTT
CDR3aa: CASSYSRGSGNTIYF
d_gene: -
len: 15
abundance: few
v_gene: TRBV6-8
j_gene: TRBJ1-3

CDR3nt: TGTGCCAGCAGTTACGGCAGGGGGCTTACAGATACGCAGTATTTT
CDR3aa: CASSYGRGLTDTQYF
d_gene: TRBD1
len: 15
abundance: -
v_gene: TRBV6-8
j_gene: TRBJ2-3

CDR3nt: TGTGCCAGCAGCCTACAGGGGGCGGGCACTGAAGCTTTCTTT
CDR3aa: CASSLQGAGTEAFF
d_gene: TRBD1
len: 14
abundance: few
v_gene: TRBV9
j_gene: TRBJ1-1

CDR3nt: TGTGCCAGCACCGATCCCTCGACTAGCGCGGAGACCCAGTACTTC
CDR3aa: CASTDPSTSAETQYF
d_gene: TRBD2
len: 15
abundance: medium-sized
v_gene: TRBV6-8
j_gene: TRBJ2-5

CDR3nt: TGTGCCAGCTCTCAAAGCGGGAGCCCCACAGATACGCAGTATTTT
CDR3aa: CASSQSGSPTDTQYF
d_gene: TRBD2
len: 15
abundance: few
v_gene: TRBV18
j_gene: TRBJ2-3

CDR3nt: TGTGCCATCAGTGCGGCGGGGGCGACAGCTTTCTTT
CDR3aa: CAISAAGATAFF
d_gene: -
len: 12
abundance: -
v_gene: TRBV6-8
j_gene: TRBJ1-1

CDR3nt: TGTGCCAGCAGTTACAACCTACGGGAGGCTAACTATGGCTACACCTTC
CDR3aa: CASSYNLREANYGYTF
d_gene: -
len: 16
abundance: medium-sized
v_gene: TRBV6-8
j_gene: TRBJ1-2

CDR3nt: TGTGCCAGCAGCCCCGTGGGGGGGACTAGCGGGAGGGCCACTGAGCAGTTCTTC
CDR3aa: CASSPVGGTSGRATEQFF
d_gene: TRBD2
len: 18
abundance: many
v_gene: TRBV11-3
j_gene: TRBJ2-1

CDR3nt: TGTGCCAGCAGCTTGGGCGAACGTCGCTCTGGTGGCTACACCTTC
CDR3aa: CASSLGERRSGGYTF
d_gene: -
len: 15
abundance: -
v_gene: TRBV11-3
j_gene: TRBJ1-2

CDR3nt: TGTGCCAGCAGCTTAGTTAGCGGGGGGCATTACGAGCAGTACTTC
CDR3aa: CASSLVSGGHYEQYF
d_gene: TRBD2
len: 15
abundance: medium-sized
v_gene: TRBV11-3
j_gene: TRBJ2-7

CDR3nt: TGTGCTAGCAGCTTACACCTGCCGGGACAGGGGGAGGATGAGCAGTTCTTC
CDR3aa: CASSLHLPGQGEDEQFF
d_gene: TRBD1
len: 17
abundance: few
v_gene: TRBV11-3
j_gene: TRBJ2-1

CDR3nt: TGTGCCAGCAGCCTCAACAGGGCGGGGAACACTGAAGCTTTCTTT
CDR3aa: CASSLNRAGNTEAFF
d_gene: -
len: 15
abundance: -
v_gene: TRBV11-3
j_gene: TRBJ1-1

CDR3nt: TGCAGCGTTGACCACAGTAATTCTAACTATGGCTACACCTTC
CDR3aa: CSVDHSNSNYGYTF
d_gene: -
len: 14
abundance: -
v_gene: TRBV29-1
j_gene: TRBJ1-2

CDR3nt: TGTGCCAGCAGCTTACTCGGCGGCGATAGCACAGATACGCAGTATTTT
CDR3aa: CASSLLGGDSTDTQYF
d_gene: -
len: 16
abundance: -
v_gene: TRBV11-3
j_gene: TRBJ2-3

CDR3nt: TGTGCCAGCACCCGCGACCGGTCCCAAGCCAAAAACATTCAGTACTTC
CDR3aa: CASTRDRSQAKNIQYF
d_gene: -
len: 16
abundance: few
v_gene: TRBV6-8
j_gene: TRBJ2-4

CDR3nt: TGTGCCAGCAGCTCCGGGACTCTCCAAGAGACCCAGTACTTC
CDR3aa: CASSSGTLQETQYF
d_gene: -
len: 14
abundance: few
v_gene: TRBV2
j_gene: TRBJ2-5

CDR3nt: TGTGCCATCACCCCCACCGGGACACCGATGCTGGCTTTCTTT
CDR3aa: CAITPTGTPMLAFF
d_gene: -
len: 14
abundance: -
v_gene: TRBV10-3
j_gene: TRBJ1-1

CDR3nt: TGTGCCAGCAGCCCCGGGACAGCATTTAATGAAAAACTGTTTTTT
CDR3aa: CASSPGTAFNEKLFF
d_gene: TRBD1
len: 15
abundance: -
v_gene: TRBV11-3
j_gene: TRBJ1-4

CDR3nt: TGTGCCAGCAGCGCCAGACAGGGGGGTTCCACAGATACGCAGTATTTT
CDR3aa: CASSARQGGSTDTQYF
d_gene: TRBD1
len: 16
abundance: few
v_gene: TRBV11-3
j_gene: TRBJ2-3